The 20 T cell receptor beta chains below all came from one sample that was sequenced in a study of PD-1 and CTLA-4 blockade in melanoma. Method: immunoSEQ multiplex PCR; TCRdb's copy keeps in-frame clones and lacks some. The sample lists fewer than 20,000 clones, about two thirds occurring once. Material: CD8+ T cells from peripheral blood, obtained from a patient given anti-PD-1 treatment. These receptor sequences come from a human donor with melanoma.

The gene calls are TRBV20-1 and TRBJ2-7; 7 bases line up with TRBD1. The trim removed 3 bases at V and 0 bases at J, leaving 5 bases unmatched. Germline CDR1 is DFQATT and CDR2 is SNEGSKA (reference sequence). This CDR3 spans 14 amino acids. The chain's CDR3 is CSASGDRSSYEQYF. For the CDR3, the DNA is TGCAGTGCTAGTGGGGACAGAAGCTCCTACGAGCAGTACTTC.

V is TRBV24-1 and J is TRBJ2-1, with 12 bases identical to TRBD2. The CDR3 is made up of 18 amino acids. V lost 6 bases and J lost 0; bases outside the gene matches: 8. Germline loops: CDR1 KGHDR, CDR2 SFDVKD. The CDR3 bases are TGTGCCACCAGTTCTCGACTAGCGGGAGTGAGCTCCTACAATGAGCAGTTCTTC. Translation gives CATSSRLAGVSSYNEQFF.

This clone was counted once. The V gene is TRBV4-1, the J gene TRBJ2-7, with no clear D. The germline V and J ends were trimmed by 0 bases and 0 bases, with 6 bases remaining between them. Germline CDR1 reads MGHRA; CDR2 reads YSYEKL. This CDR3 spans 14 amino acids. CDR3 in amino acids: CASSQEGRSYEQYF. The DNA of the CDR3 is TGCGCCAGCAGCCAAGAGGGCCGCTCCTACGAGCAGTACTTC.

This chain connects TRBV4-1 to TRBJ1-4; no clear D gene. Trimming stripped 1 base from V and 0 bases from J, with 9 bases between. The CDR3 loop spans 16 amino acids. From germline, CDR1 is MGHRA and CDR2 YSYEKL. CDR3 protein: CASSQVFTSTNEKLFF. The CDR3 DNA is TGCGCCAGCAGCCAAGTTTTTACCTCAACTAATGAAAAACTGTTTTTT.

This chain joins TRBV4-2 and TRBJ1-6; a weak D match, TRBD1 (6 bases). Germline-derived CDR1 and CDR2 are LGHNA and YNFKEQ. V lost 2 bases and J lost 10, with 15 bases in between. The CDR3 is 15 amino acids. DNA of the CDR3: TGTGCCAGCAGCCAAACCGAGGGGGGCTTGTCACCCCTCCACTTT. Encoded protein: CASSQTEGGLSPLHF.

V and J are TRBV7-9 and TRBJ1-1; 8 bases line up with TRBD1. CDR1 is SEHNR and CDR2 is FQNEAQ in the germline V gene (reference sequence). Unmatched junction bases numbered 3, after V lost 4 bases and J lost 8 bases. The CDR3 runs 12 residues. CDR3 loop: CASSSRDREAFF. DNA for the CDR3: TGTGCCAGCAGCTCACGGGACAGGGAAGCTTTCTTT.

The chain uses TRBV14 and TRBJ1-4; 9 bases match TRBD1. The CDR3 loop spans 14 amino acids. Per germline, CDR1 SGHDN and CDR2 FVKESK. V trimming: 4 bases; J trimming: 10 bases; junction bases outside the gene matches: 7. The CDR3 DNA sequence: TGTGCCAGCAGCCTTACAGGGGGCAGTGGAAAACTGTTTTTT. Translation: CASSLTGGSGKLFF.

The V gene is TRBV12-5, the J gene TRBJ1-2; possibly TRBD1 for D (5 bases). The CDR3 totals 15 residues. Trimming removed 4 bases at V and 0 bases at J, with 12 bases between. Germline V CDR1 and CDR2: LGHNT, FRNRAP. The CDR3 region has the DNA TGTGCTAGTGGTTCCCCGGACACTTCTAACTATGGCTACACCTTC. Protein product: CASGSPDTSNYGYTF.

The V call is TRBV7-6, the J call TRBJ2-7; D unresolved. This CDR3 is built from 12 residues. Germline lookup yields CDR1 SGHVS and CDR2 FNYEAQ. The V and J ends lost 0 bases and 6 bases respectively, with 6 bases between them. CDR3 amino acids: CASSLAQSEQYF. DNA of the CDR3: TGTGCCAGCAGCTTAGCCCAGAGCGAGCAGTACTTC.

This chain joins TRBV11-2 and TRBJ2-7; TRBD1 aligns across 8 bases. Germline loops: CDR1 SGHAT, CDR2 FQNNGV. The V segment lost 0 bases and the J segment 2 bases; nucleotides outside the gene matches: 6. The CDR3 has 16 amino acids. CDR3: CASSLDLQGATYEQYF. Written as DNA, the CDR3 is TGTGCCAGCAGCTTAGATCTCCAGGGGGCCACCTACGAGCAGTACTTC. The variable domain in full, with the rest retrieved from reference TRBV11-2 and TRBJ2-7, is EAGVAQSPRYKIIEKRQSVAFWCNPISGHATLYWYQQILGQGPKLLIQFQNNGVVDDSQLPKDRFSAERLKGVDSTLKIQPAKLEDSAVYLCASSLDLQGATYEQYFGPGTRLTVT.

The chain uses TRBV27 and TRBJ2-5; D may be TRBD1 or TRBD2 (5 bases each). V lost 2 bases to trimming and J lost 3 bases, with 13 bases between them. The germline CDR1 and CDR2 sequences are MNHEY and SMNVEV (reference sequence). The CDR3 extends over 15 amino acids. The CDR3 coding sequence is TGTGCCAGCAGTTTAGGTTCGGGGCTCAAAGAGACCCAGTACTTC. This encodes CASSLGSGLKETQYF.

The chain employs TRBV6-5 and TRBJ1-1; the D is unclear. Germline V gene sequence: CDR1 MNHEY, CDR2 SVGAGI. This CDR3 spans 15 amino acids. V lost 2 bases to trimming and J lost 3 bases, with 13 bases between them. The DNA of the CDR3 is TGTGCCAGCAGTTACAGGGCGAGTTGGGACACTGAAGCTTTCTTT. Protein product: CASSYRASWDTEAFF.

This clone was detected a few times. DNA of the CDR3: TGTGCCAGCAGTTTATCAGGCAGGGCCAACCCCTCCTACGAGCAGTACTTC. It codes for CASSLSGRANPSYEQYF. The chain is built from TRBV27 and TRBJ2-7; D is perhaps TRBD1 (5 bases). Trimming cost V 0 bases and J 0 bases, with 15 bases left between them. Germline assignment: CDR1 MNHEY and CDR2 SMNVEV (reference sequence). CDR3 length: 17 residues.

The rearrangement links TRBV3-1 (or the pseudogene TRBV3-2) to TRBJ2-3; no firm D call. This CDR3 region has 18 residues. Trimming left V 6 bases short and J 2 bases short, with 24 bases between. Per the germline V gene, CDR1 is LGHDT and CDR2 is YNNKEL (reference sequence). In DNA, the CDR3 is TGTGCCAGCAGTCAGGAAGGGCGAACCCCCTTGGTCACAGATACGCAGTATTTT. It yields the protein CASSQEGRTPLVTDTQYF.

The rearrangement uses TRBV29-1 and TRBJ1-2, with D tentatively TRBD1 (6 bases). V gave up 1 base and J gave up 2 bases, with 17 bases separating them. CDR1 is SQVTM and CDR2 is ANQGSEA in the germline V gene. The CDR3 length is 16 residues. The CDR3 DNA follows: TGCAGCGTTGAAGTTCCCGGCTGGGACATCAACTATGGCTACACCTTC. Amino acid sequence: CSVEVPGWDINYGYTF.

As DNA, the CDR3 is TGTGCCAGCAGCTTGGGGCTACAGGGGGTAGTGCCCCAGCATTTT. It specifies CASSLGLQGVVPQHF. This chain connects TRBV28 to TRBJ1-5; 8 nucleotides line up with TRBD1. With V trimmed by 6 bases and J by 9 bases, 13 bases remained unmatched. The CDR3 contains 15 residues. Germline lookup yields CDR1 MDHEN and CDR2 SYDVKM.

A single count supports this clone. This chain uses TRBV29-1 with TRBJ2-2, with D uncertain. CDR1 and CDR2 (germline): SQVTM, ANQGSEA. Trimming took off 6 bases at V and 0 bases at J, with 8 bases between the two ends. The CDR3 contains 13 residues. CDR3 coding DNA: TGCAGCGTCTCGAACACGAACACCGGGGAGCTGTTTTTT. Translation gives CSVSNTNTGELFF.

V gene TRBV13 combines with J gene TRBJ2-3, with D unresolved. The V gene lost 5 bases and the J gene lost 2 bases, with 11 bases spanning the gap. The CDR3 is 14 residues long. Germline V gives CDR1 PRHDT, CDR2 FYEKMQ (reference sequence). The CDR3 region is CASSPRSNTDTQYF. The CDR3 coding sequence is TGTGCCAGCAGCCCTCGGTCTAACACAGATACGCAGTATTTT. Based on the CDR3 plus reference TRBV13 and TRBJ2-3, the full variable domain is AAGVIQSPRHLIKEKRETATLKCYPIPRHDTVYWYQQGPGQDPQFLISFYEKMQSDKGSIPDRFSAQQFSDYHSELNMSSLELGDSALYFCASSPRSNTDTQYFGPGTRLTVL.

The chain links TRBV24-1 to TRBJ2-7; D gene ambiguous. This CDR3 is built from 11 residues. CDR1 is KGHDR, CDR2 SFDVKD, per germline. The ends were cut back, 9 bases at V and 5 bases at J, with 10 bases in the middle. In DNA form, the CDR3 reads TGTGCCACCCAATGGGCCAACGAGCAGTACTTC. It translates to CATQWANEQYF.

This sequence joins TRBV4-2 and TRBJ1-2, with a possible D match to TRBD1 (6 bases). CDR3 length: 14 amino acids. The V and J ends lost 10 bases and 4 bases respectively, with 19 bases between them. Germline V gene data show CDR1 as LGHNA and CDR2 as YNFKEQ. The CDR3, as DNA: TGTGCCACCGCGGGTGGGGGCAGGCGCTATGGCTACACCTTC. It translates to CATAGGGRRYGYTF.